A few counts support the clone carrying this TCR beta chain. What it binds is not known. These data are taken from a study of blood T cells in healthy people across ages. Study as a whole: Per two T cells, about one barcoded beta molecule was captured through template switching. Study-wide findings and caveats: Unsorted PBMCs prevented conclusive naive versus antigen-experienced comparison.

Samples each yielded at least 6 micrograms of total RNA. The CDR3 contains 10 residues. Germline CDR1 is SGHDT and CDR2 is YYEEEE. Through a sample-barcoded 5' primer and a J-beta primer mix, a second PCR was run for about 6 to 11 cycles. Each cDNA molecule was tagged by a template-switch adaptor that had 12 random nucleotides. TCRdb re-called the 5' RACE reads with MiXCR, one entry per CDR3 protein. The sample includes 650,000 to 800,000 distinct CDR3 sequences, under 45% of them seen just once. The chain recombines TRBV5-6 with TRBJ1-6; perhaps TRBD1 as D (5 bases). The sequence came from a man aged 60 to 75 in good health. Specimen: blood. The CDR3 DNA reads as TGTGTCTGGGCAGGGCATGGCCTCCACTTT. This encodes CVWAGHGLHF.